Each of the 21 T cell receptor beta chains below was sequenced from the same sample in a study of STAT5B mutations in CD4+ large granular lymphocyte leukemia. Using immunoSEQ multiplex PCR, the repertoire was profiled, and TCRdb retains in-frame clones only, with some absent. The sample has around 26,000 clones, about 70% seen once. The sequenced material came from CD4+ T cells from blood buffy coats. Receptors were obtained from a human donor in good health.

V is TRBV29-1 and J is TRBJ2-1; 9 positions agree with TRBD1. V lost 6 bases to trimming and J lost 5 bases; unmatched junction nucleotides: 11. Germline values: CDR1 SQVTM, CDR2 ANQGSEA. This CDR3 region has 15 residues. The CDR3 sequence is CSVRTGGSRNNEQFF. The CDR3, as DNA: TGCAGCGTGAGAACAGGGGGCTCCCGAAACAATGAGCAGTTCTTC.

The rearrangement links TRBV5-1 to TRBJ2-5; TRBD2 matches at 11 bases. Germline values: CDR1 SGHRS, CDR2 YFSETQ. This CDR3 comprises 17 residues. Trimming at V came to 5 bases and at J to 0 bases, leaving 9 bases not matched to a gene. This chain's CDR3 is CASRLFPSGRYQETQYF. The CDR3 DNA is TGCGCCAGCAGGTTATTCCCTAGCGGGAGGTACCAAGAGACCCAGTACTTC.

This chain uses TRBV5-6 with TRBJ2-1; 8 nucleotides align to TRBD1. V was pared by 5 bases and J by 9 bases, with 13 bases of the junction left unmatched. CDR1 is SGHDT, CDR2 YYEEEE, per germline. The CDR3 covers 15 residues. Here the CDR3 reads CASSLRGQVLREQFF. The CDR3 DNA reads as TGTGCCAGCAGTTTGAGGGGACAGGTCCTACGTGAGCAGTTCTTC.

The chain recombines TRBV19 with TRBJ2-5; TRBD1 matches 7 bases. The CDR3 runs 15 residues. J lost 4 bases, V lost 5 bases, and 10 bases had no gene match. Germline V gene sequence: CDR1 LNHDA, CDR2 SQIVND (reference sequence). The CDR3 here is CASSSYRGRAETQYF. DNA of the CDR3: TGTGCCAGTAGTTCATACAGGGGACGGGCAGAGACCCAGTACTTC.

This sequence joins TRBV4-3 and TRBJ2-3; 7 bases are shared with TRBD1. The CDR3 is made up of 16 amino acids. V shed 0 bases and J 6 bases; nucleotides not matched to a gene: 9. CDR1 LGHNA and CDR2 YSLEER come from the germline V gene. This chain's CDR3 is CASSQDQGTDRDTQYF. Written as DNA, the CDR3 is TGCGCCAGCAGCCAAGATCAGGGGACAGACAGGGATACGCAGTATTTT.

The chain recombines TRBV4-3 with TRBJ1-1; no clear D. The germline V and J ends were trimmed by 1 base and 3 bases, with 12 bases remaining between them. The CDR3 length is 15 residues. Germline values: CDR1 LGHNA, CDR2 YSLEER. CDR3 residues: CASSQALIGDTEAFF. The CDR3 nucleotides are TGCGCCAGCAGCCAAGCCCTCATCGGCGACACTGAAGCTTTCTTT.

A few counts support this clone. V is TRBV6-5 and J is TRBJ1-6; a possible D gene is TRBD1 (5 bases). V lost 0 bases and J 0 bases, leaving 6 bases between the germline ends. The germline V gene encodes CDR1 MNHEY and CDR2 SVGAGI. This CDR3 comprises 16 residues. Here the CDR3 DNA reads TGTGCCAGCAGTTACTCAGACAGCTCCTATAATTCACCCCTCCACTTT. It translates to CASSYSDSSYNSPLHF.

This CDR3 is CAIRGGSGTDHYGYTF. CDR3 coding DNA: TGTGCCATCAGGGGGGGTTCGGGGACGGACCACTATGGCTACACCTTC. This sequence joins TRBV10-3 and TRBJ1-2; D might be TRBD1 (5 bases). CDR1 is ENHRY and CDR2 is SYGVKD in the germline V gene. V was trimmed by 6 bases and J by 3 bases, leaving 20 bases between them. This CDR3 is built from 16 residues.

The chain recombines TRBV7-8 with TRBJ1-5, with D possibly TRBD1 on 6 matching bases. This CDR3 comprises 16 residues. Germline loops: CDR1 SGHVS, CDR2 FQNEAQ. The ends were cut back, 5 bases at V and 9 bases at J, with 23 bases in the middle. CDR3 amino acids: CASSTNGGPAVWPQHF. Written as DNA, the CDR3 is TGTGCCAGCAGCACGAACGGGGGGCCAGCGGTATGGCCCCAGCATTTT. Complete variable domain (other parts from reference TRBV7-8 and TRBJ1-5): GAGVSQSPRYKVAKRGQDVALRCDPISGHVSLFWYQQALGQGPEFLTYFQNEAQLDKSGLPSDRFFAERPEGSVSTLKIQRTQQEDSAVYLCASSTNGGPAVWPQHFGDGTRLSIL.

This chain connects TRBV5-1 to TRBJ2-5, with 8 positions matching TRBD1. The DNA end lines up better with TRBJ2-7; the J call may be wrong. Germline values: CDR1 SGHRS, CDR2 YFSETQ. CDR3 length: 15 residues. This chain's CDR3 is CASSPGQGGFYEQYF. For the CDR3, the DNA is TGCGCCAGCAGCCCCGGACAGGGTGGTTTCTACGAGCAGTACTTC.

The genes are TRBV28 and TRBJ1-2, with 9 bases matching TRBD1. There are 14 residues in the CDR3. V lost 3 bases to trimming and J lost 4 bases; unmatched junction nucleotides: 3. Per germline, CDR1 MDHEN and CDR2 SYDVKM. CDR3 sequence (DNA): TGTGCCAGCAGTTTCCGGGACAGGGCCTATGGCTACACCTTC. It yields the protein CASSFRDRAYGYTF.

This clone came up once. The rearrangement uses TRBV7-6 and TRBJ2-1; D call uncertain. Germline lookup yields CDR1 SGHVS and CDR2 FNYEAQ. The V gene lost 4 bases and the J gene lost 4 bases, with 8 bases spanning the gap. The CDR3 contains 13 residues. Here the CDR3 reads CASSSSKYNEQFF. CDR3 in DNA: TGTGCCAGCAGCTCGAGCAAGTACAATGAGCAGTTCTTC.

This clone came up a few times. The rearrangement links TRBV5-4 to TRBJ1-2; no clear D. From germline, CDR1 is SGHNT and CDR2 YYREEE (reference sequence). The CDR3 is 12 amino acids. The V gene lost 4 bases and the J gene lost 6 bases, with 10 bases spanning the gap. CDR3 coding DNA: TGTGCCAGCAGCAGGGATTCTGATGGCTACACCTTC. Encoded protein: CASSRDSDGYTF.

The chain recombines TRBV6-6 with TRBJ1-1, with D tentatively TRBD1 (6 bases). CDR1 and CDR2 (germline): MNHNY, SVGAGI (reference sequence). The CDR3 is 13 residues long. V lost 6 bases, J lost 6 bases, and 14 bases lay in between. CDR3 sequence: CASRPTGVSEAFF. CDR3 DNA: TGTGCCAGCAGGCCGACAGGAGTTTCTGAAGCTTTCTTT.

V and J are TRBV5-5 and TRBJ2-2; D is ambiguous. This CDR3 spans 15 amino acids. The germline V and J ends were trimmed by 0 bases and 1 base, with 7 bases remaining between them. From germline, CDR1 is SGHKS and CDR2 YYEKEE (reference sequence). CDR3 amino acids: CASSLVRLNTGELFF. The CDR3 coding sequence is TGTGCCAGCAGCTTGGTTAGGCTGAACACCGGGGAGCTGTTTTTT.

This clone was recorded only once. The chain is built from TRBV5-1 and TRBJ2-1, with D maybe TRBD2 (6 bases). The CDR3 has 16 amino acids. Trimming removed 4 bases at V and 3 bases at J, with 17 bases between. Germline lookup yields CDR1 SGHRS and CDR2 YFSETQ. CDR3 DNA: TGCGCCAGCAGCCGCCTTGGGGACTCAAACTACAATGAGCAGTTCTTC. Amino acid sequence: CASSRLGDSNYNEQFF. Complete variable domain (other parts from reference TRBV5-1 and TRBJ2-1): KAGVTQTPRYLIKTRGQQVTLSCSPISGHRSVSWYQQTPGQGLQFLFEYFSETQRNKGNFPGRFSGRQFSNSRSEMNVSTLELGDSALYLCASSRLGDSNYNEQFFGPGTRLTVL.

The CDR3 DNA is TGTGCCAGTAGTATTGGGGGTCAGACTAGCGGGAGGAGATACAATGAGCAGTTCTTC. Residues: CASSIGGQTSGRRYNEQFF. The chain combines TRBV19 with TRBJ2-1; TRBD2 aligns across 13 bases. This CDR3 has 19 residues. V dropped 3 bases and J dropped 4; count of bases not matched to a gene: 12. The germline gives CDR1 LNHDA, CDR2 SQIVND (reference sequence).

This chain uses TRBV5-1 with TRBJ2-3, with 10 bases lining up with TRBD2. CDR1 is SGHRS, CDR2 YFSETQ, per germline. This CDR3 region has 17 residues. V dropped 1 base and J dropped 0; count of bases not matched to a gene: 5. The CDR3 DNA sequence: TGCGCCAGCAGCTTGTCTAGCGGGAGTGTAAGCACAGATACGCAGTATTTT. Its translation: CASSLSSGSVSTDTQYF.

This chain uses TRBV29-1 with TRBJ2-2, with a weak D call TRBD1 (6 bases). V was trimmed by 3 bases and J by 5 bases, leaving 16 bases between them. CDR1 is SQVTM, CDR2 ANQGSEA, per germline. This CDR3 comprises 15 residues. The CDR3 protein is CSVDRSGTGTGELFF. CDR3 nucleotide sequence: TGCAGCGTTGATCGAAGCGGTACAGGGACCGGGGAGCTGTTTTTT.

V is TRBV4-3 and J is TRBJ1-3; D perhaps matches TRBD1 (5 bases). CDR1 LGHNA and CDR2 YSLEER come from the germline V gene. The CDR3 loop spans 15 amino acids. With 2 bases removed from V and 4 bases from J, the gap between germline ends came to 12 bases. CDR3 protein: CASSQNRGPGNTIYF. DNA of the CDR3: TGCGCCAGCAGCCAAAATAGGGGTCCCGGAAACACCATATATTTT.

V and J are TRBV19 and TRBJ2-5; D could derive from TRBD1 or TRBD2 (5 bases each). V lost 5 bases and J 5 bases, leaving 15 bases between the germline ends. This CDR3 region has 14 residues. From germline, CDR1 is LNHDA and CDR2 SQIVND (reference sequence). CDR3 sequence (DNA): TGTGCCAGTAGTTCGACGGGGCAGAAGGAGACCCAGTACTTC. It codes for CASSSTGQKETQYF.